The clone carrying this T cell receptor beta chain has more than one count but fewer than ten. The antigen remains unidentified. This specimen belongs to a study of early T cells in non-severe SARS-CoV-2 infection. At the level of the study: Sequenced material consisted of bulk RNA (from unsorted whole blood), and chains were unpaired. General study points: VDJdb-based annotation leaned toward anti-spike CD8 responses and missed private and CD4 specificities.

Unique molecular identifiers tagged individual cDNA molecules. TCRdb re-derived calls from the 5' RACE reads in MiXCR, one entry per CDR3 protein. The sample has tens of thousands of distinct CDR3 sequences, around 10% seen once. The V end lost 5 bases, the J end lost 3 bases, and 4 bases lay between the germline ends. This CDR3 is 11 amino acids long. The germline gives CDR1 SGHTA, CDR2 FQGNSA. The sequence derives from an adult who was a healthcare worker with PCR-confirmed SARS-CoV-2 infection or an uninfected control (not recorded which). The sequencing used whole blood, collected at baseline. The chain couples TRBV7-2 to TRBJ2-5; D call uncertain. The CDR3 loop reads CASSIKETQYF. The CDR3 DNA follows: TGTGCCAGCAGCATAAAAGAGACCCAGTACTTC.